The entry that follows covers one TCR beta chain sequence. One entry per CDR3 protein results from TCRdb running MiXCR on the 5' RACE reads. Of about 700,000 distinct CDR3 sequences listed, less than 10% are singletons. The CDR3 sequence is 17 residues long. Germline V gene data show CDR1 as SGHRS and CDR2 as YFSETQ. With V trimmed by 0 bases and J by 8 bases, 13 bases remained unmatched. This specimen comes from a study of identical twins. These data also formed part of another study, on yellow fever vaccine responses in identical twins.

The source of this sequence is a woman aged 18-29 years in good health. V is TRBV5-1 and J is TRBJ2-1; the match to TRBD1 covers 8 bases. Sequenced sample: PBMCs. CDR3 in amino acids: CASSLGRTGGLLDEQFF. CDR3 nucleotides: TGCGCCAGCAGCTTGGGTAGAACAGGGGGGTTGTTGGATGAGCAGTTCTTC.